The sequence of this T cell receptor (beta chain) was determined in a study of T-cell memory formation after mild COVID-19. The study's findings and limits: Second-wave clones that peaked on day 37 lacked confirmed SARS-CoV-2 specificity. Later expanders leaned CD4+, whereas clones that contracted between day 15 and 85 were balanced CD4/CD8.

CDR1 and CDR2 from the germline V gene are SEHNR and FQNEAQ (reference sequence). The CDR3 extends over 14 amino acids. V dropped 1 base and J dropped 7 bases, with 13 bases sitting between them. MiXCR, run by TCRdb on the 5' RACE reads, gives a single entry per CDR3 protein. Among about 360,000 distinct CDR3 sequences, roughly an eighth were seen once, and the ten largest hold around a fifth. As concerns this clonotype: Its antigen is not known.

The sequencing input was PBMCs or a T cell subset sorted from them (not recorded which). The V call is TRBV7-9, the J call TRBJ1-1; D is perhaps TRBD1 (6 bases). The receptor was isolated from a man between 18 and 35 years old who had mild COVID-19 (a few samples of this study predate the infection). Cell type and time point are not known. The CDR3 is CASSLVGGRLEAFF. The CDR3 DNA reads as TGTGCCAGCAGCTTAGTGGGGGGGCGTCTTGAAGCTTTCTTT.